The 4 T cell receptor beta chains listed next were all sequenced from one sample in a study of T cells in Graves' hyperthyroidism and ophthalmopathy. There were TCR beta CDR3 regions amplified from RNA transcripts. A first-round RT-PCR of the TCR CDR3 used the HTBI primer set. TCRdb passed the multiplex PCR reads through MiXCR, listing each CDR3 protein once. The sample yields fewer than 300,000 distinct CDR3 sequences, under 30% seen once. The sample consisted of blood. The receptors derive from a middle-aged man with Graves' hyperthyroidism that later progressed to Graves' ophthalmopathy.

The sample holds a few counts of this clonotype. The chain joins TRBV6-5 to TRBJ2-5; D gene uncertain. Deletions cut 0 bases from V and 5 bases from J, with 10 bases between. From germline, CDR1 is MNHEY and CDR2 SVGAGI. This CDR3 is 14 amino acids long. Written as DNA, the CDR3 is TGTGCCAGCAGTTACTCCGGGTTTTTGGAGACCCAGTACTTC. Residues: CASSYSGFLETQYF.

This clonotype came up many times. This rearrangement joins TRBV19 to TRBJ2-7; D not certain. From germline, CDR1 is LNHDA and CDR2 SQIVND (reference sequence). V was shortened by 4 bases and J by 1 base, with 14 bases between the two germline ends. This CDR3 comprises 15 residues. This chain's CDR3 is CASSNRYPLSYEQYF. The CDR3 region has the DNA TGTGCCAGTAGTAACCGTTACCCTCTGTCCTACGAGCAGTACTTC.

This clonotype has a count of ten or more. This rearrangement joins TRBV6-2 or TRBV6-3 to TRBJ1-4, with no clear D. This CDR3 has 18 residues. V lost 2 bases, J lost 0 bases, and 16 bases lay in between. Germline CDR1 MNHEY, CDR2 SVGEGT. The CDR3 here is CASSYHIPGPATNEKLFF. In DNA form, the CDR3 reads TGTGCCAGCAGTTACCACATCCCGGGCCCCGCAACTAATGAAAAACTGTTTTTT.

This clonotype has ten or more counts. The rearrangement links TRBV4-1 to TRBJ1-5, with 7 bases fitting TRBD1. V lost 0 bases, J lost 7 bases, and 12 bases stayed unmatched. Germline V gene lookup returns CDR1 MGHRA and CDR2 YSYEKL. The CDR3 runs to 17 residues. CDR3 sequence (DNA): TGCGCCAGCAGCCAAGAAGGGGGTCTGACAGGGCCGCAGCCCCAGCATTTT. Protein: CASSQEGGLTGPQPQHF.